The rows below give T cell receptor beta chains drawn from one sample of a study of blood T cell repertoires in COVID-19. The protocol was immunoSEQ multiplex PCR, while the TCRdb copy is restricted to in-frame clones and leaves out a portion. The sample carries some 26,000 clones, approximately 81% recorded once. Sample: peripheral blood. All receptors come from a man over 45 with active or convalescent COVID-19. Each CDR3 is given with its conserved first and last residue. Each record gives: J gene, D gene, clone size, V gene, CDR3 DNA, CDR3 protein. A D gene is named only where the DNA matches it firmly. Part of the rows lack a size; the others show once, few, many or a class for expanded clones.

>TRBJ2-1|TRBD2|once|TRBV5-4
TGTGCCAAGGGGACTAGCGGGAGCGATGAGCAGTTCTTC
CAKGTSGSDEQFF
>TRBJ2-2|NA|few|TRBV24-1
TGTGCCACCAGTGATTTCAGGGACACCGGGGAGCTGTTTTTT
CATSDFRDTGELFF
>TRBJ2-1|TRBD2|NA|TRBV5-1
TGCGCCAGCAGCTTGGGGGGAGGGAGGAATGAGCAGTTCTTC
CASSLGGGRNEQFF
>TRBJ2-2|TRBD1|NA|TRBV7-4
TGTGCCAGCAGTCCCAGGGGGACGAACACCGGGGAGCTGTTTTTT
CASSPRGTNTGELFF
>TRBJ2-1|NA|NA|TRBV28
TGTGCCAGCAGTTTATGGGGCGAGGGTATCTACAATGAGCAGTTCTTC
CASSLWGEGIYNEQFF
>TRBJ1-6|TRBD1|NA|TRBV19
TGTGCCAGTAGTACGGGACAGGGCCGATCACCCCTCCACTTT
CASSTGQGRSPLHF
>TRBJ1-1|NA|few|TRBV15
TGTGCCACCAGGATTCGTTGGGGGCGCGACACTGAAGCTTTCTTT
CATRIRWGRDTEAFF
>TRBJ1-2|TRBD1|few|TRBV6-5
TGTGCCAGCAGGTTAACAGGGGCGGTCTATGGCTACACCTTC
CASRLTGAVYGYTF
>TRBJ1-6|TRBD1|few|TRBV14
TGTGCCAGCAGCGAAACAGGGGTCTATAATTCACCCCTCCACTTT
CASSETGVYNSPLHF
>TRBJ2-5|NA|NA|TRBV7-6
TGTGCCAGCAGCTTAGATTCAGGGTTTGAGACCCAGTACTTC
CASSLDSGFETQYF
>TRBJ1-2|NA|NA|TRBV2
TGTGCCAGCAGTAAAAGACAGGATGGCTACACCTTC
CASSKRQDGYTF
>TRBJ2-2|NA|NA|TRBV14
TGTGCCAGCAGCCGGCAGGAAAACACCGGGGAGCTGTTTTTT
CASSRQENTGELFF
>TRBJ1-2|TRBD1|NA|TRBV28
TGTGCCAGCAGAAGAGGACAGGGCCGATTATATGGCTACACCTTC
CASRRGQGRLYGYTF
>TRBJ1-2|NA|few|TRBV6-5
TGTGCCAGCAGACCGGACACTTGGAACTATGGCTACACCTTC
CASRPDTWNYGYTF
>TRBJ2-1|TRBD2|NA|TRBV27
TGTGCCAGCAGTTCCTACAGGAGGCGGGGGGGATACAATGAGCAGTTCTTC
CASSSYRRRGGYNEQFF
>TRBJ1-6|NA|NA|TRBV27
TGTGCCAGCAGTTTTTCTGTGGGGGCAGGAAATTCACCCCTCCACTTT
CASSFSVGAGNSPLHF
>TRBJ2-1|TRBD1|NA|TRBV18
TGTGCCAGCTCACTAGAGACAGGGGCTTACAATGAGCAGTTCTTC
CASSLETGAYNEQFF
>TRBJ1-1|TRBD1|NA|TRBV19
TGTGCCAGTGCCAACCCGCGCTACCGGGACAGGGGGCTGGGGGCTTTCTTT
CASANPRYRDRGLGAFF
>TRBJ1-5|NA|NA|TRBV6-5
TGTGCCATTGCCCCGGACACAAGTGATCAGCCCCAGCATTTT
CAIAPDTSDQPQHF
>TRBJ2-7|TRBD1|few|TRBV2
TGTGCCAGCACCCCGGGACAGGGGGACGAGCAGTACTTC
CASTPGQGDEQYF
>TRBJ1-1|NA|NA|TRBV27
TGTGCCAGCAGGCCGCCGGGAGTTAACACTGAAGCTTTCTTT
CASRPPGVNTEAFF
>TRBJ2-7|TRBD2|NA|TRBV10-3
TGTGCCATCAGTGCTGGGACTAGCGGGACCTACGAGCAGTACTTC
CAISAGTSGTYEQYF
>TRBJ1-6|NA|few|TRBV21-1
NA
CASSKERWGRGSCNSPLHF
>TRBJ1-6|NA|few|TRBV6-5
TGTGCCAGCAGGGAGTGGGAGTATAATTCACCCCTCCACTTT
CASREWEYNSPLHF
>TRBJ1-2|TRBD1|NA|TRBV19
TGTGCCAGTAGTAACCGACAGGGAAGCTACACCTTC
CASSNRQGSYTF
>TRBJ2-1|NA|few|TRBV4-2
TGTGCCAGCAGCCAAGGGCGGGGTCAGGGATCAAGGGAGCAGTTCTTC
CASSQGRGQGSREQFF
>TRBJ2-5|NA|NA|TRBV12-3/TRBV12-4
TGTGCCAGCAGTTTGGGGGAGGTGACCCAGTACTTC
CASSLGEVTQYF